The 25 T cell receptor beta chains in this list originate from one sample, sequenced in a study of OX40 agonist ivuxolimab in advanced cancers. Repertoires were generated with immunoSEQ multiplex PCR, while TCRdb's copy carries only in-frame clones and drops some. Of some 50,000 clones detected, approximately 75% appear once; the ten largest clones hold 0.69%. Sequenced here: CD4+ or CD8+ T cells sorted from blood, sampled in a trial of the OX40 agonist ivuxolimab. These receptors were obtained from an adult with an advanced solid tumor such as melanoma, head and neck, liver or kidney cancer.

This clone has more than one count but fewer than ten. The chain links TRBV11-2 to TRBJ2-7, with D tentatively TRBD2 (7 bases). Germline CDR1 is SGHAT and CDR2 is FQNNGV. The V end was cut by 4 bases, the J end by 4 bases, with 17 bases between. The CDR3 is 15 residues long. CDR3 nucleotide sequence: TGTGCCAGCAGCTCCCCGAGGGGGAGGGGTTACGAGCAGTACTTC. It encodes CASSSPRGRGYEQYF. The full variable domain, in which reference TRBV11-2 and TRBJ2-7 provide the parts outside the CDR3, is EAGVAQSPRYKIIEKRQSVAFWCNPISGHATLYWYQQILGQGPKLLIQFQNNGVVDDSQLPKDRFSAERLKGVDSTLKIQPAKLEDSAVYLCASSSPRGRGYEQYFGPGTRLTVT.

The V and J genes are TRBV5-6 and TRBJ1-5; the match to TRBD1 covers 11 bases. Unmatched junction bases numbered 7, after V lost 4 bases and J lost 16 bases. The CDR3 extends over 12 amino acids. CDR1 is SGHDT and CDR2 is YYEEEE in the germline V gene. The CDR3 DNA sequence: TGTGCCAGCAGCCGGACAGGGGGCGAACCACATTTT. Translation gives CASSRTGGEPHF.

This chain uses TRBV4-1 with TRBJ2-4; D possibly uses TRBD1 or TRBD2 (6 bases each). This CDR3 region has 16 residues. Germline CDR1 is MGHRA and CDR2 is YSYEKL. V dropped 7 bases and J dropped 3 bases, with 19 bases sitting between them. The CDR3 sequence is CASTPGGGPGKNIQYF. The DNA of the CDR3 is TGCGCCAGCACCCCTGGAGGGGGGCCGGGCAAAAACATTCAGTACTTC.

This clone was picked up a small number of times. This sequence joins TRBV14 and TRBJ2-7; possible D gene TRBD1, 6 bases. This CDR3 is 17 amino acids long. The ends were cut back, 6 bases at V and 2 bases at J, with 23 bases in the middle. The germline CDR1 and CDR2 sequences are SGHDN and FVKESK. CDR3 nucleotides: TGTGCCAGCAGTCACAAGGGGGAAGCAATGGACCCCTACGAGCAGTACTTC. Translated, it gives CASSHKGEAMDPYEQYF.

This clone has only one observation. The chain carries TRBV14 and TRBJ2-7; D could derive from TRBD1 or TRBD2 (5 bases each). Germline V CDR1 and CDR2: SGHDN, FVKESK. CDR3 length: 17 residues. The V and J ends lost 4 bases and 2 bases respectively, with 21 bases between them. The CDR3 sequence is CASSPSLGERGAYEQYF. As DNA, the CDR3 is TGTGCCAGCAGCCCCAGTCTCGGGGAGAGAGGGGCCTACGAGCAGTACTTC.

The chain has TRBV5-1 and TRBJ1-5; D is perhaps TRBD1 (5 bases). There are 14 residues in the CDR3. Deletions cut 0 bases from V and 4 bases from J, with 8 bases between. The germline V gene encodes CDR1 SGHRS and CDR2 YFSETQ. The CDR3: CASSLDGGNQPQHF. CDR3 DNA: TGCGCCAGCAGCTTGGACGGGGGAAATCAGCCCCAGCATTTT.

This clone was seen a single time. The V gene is TRBV7-6, the J gene TRBJ2-5; D not resolved. CDR1 and CDR2 from the germline V gene are SGHVS and FNYEAQ. CDR3 length: 15 residues. V lost 0 bases and J 2 bases, leaving 10 bases between the germline ends. DNA of the CDR3: TGTGCCAGCAGCTTAGCGCGCACGCCTCAAGAGACCCAGTACTTC. Translated: CASSLARTPQETQYF.

This chain links TRBV7-9 with TRBJ2-7; D may be TRBD1 or TRBD2 (5 bases each). Per the germline V gene, CDR1 is SEHNR and CDR2 is FQNEAQ (reference sequence). The CDR3 loop spans 15 amino acids. The V end was cut by 4 bases, the J end by 2 bases, with 15 bases between. The CDR3 DNA reads as TGTGCCAGCAGCTGGATACGGGACCATCCCTACGAGCAGTACTTC. It translates to CASSWIRDHPYEQYF. Full variable domain (outside the CDR3, taken from reference TRBV7-9 and TRBJ2-7): DTGVSQNPRHKITKRGQNVTFRCDPISEHNRLYWYRQTLGQGPEFLTYFQNEAQLEKSRLLSDRFSAERPKGSFSTLEIQRTEQGDSAMYLCASSWIRDHPYEQYFGPGTRLTVT.

The J gene is TRBJ2-7, the V gene TRBV21-1; the table's D call, TRBD1, was not checked against the DNA. TRBV21-1 is described as a pseudogene. CDR3 length: 16 residues. The CDR3 nucleotides read TGTGCCAGCAGCAAAGCGACAGGGGCAGAGGTTTACGAGCAGTACTTC. Translation gives CASSKATGAEVYEQYF.

V usage is TRBV2 and J usage is TRBJ1-5, with D perhaps matching TRBD1 (6 bases). CDR1 SNHLY and CDR2 FYNNEI come from the germline V gene. This CDR3 contains 12 residues. The germline V and J ends were trimmed by 6 bases and 9 bases, with 12 bases remaining between them. DNA of the CDR3: TGTGCCAGCAGAGGGGGGGCGGGGCCCCAGCATTTT. Amino acid sequence: CASRGGAGPQHF.

The chain couples TRBV7-2 to TRBJ1-3; D is unresolved. V lost 3 bases to trimming and J lost 1 base, with 10 bases between them. This CDR3 is built from 15 residues. The V gene's germline CDR1 is SGHTA and CDR2 FQGNSA. DNA for the CDR3: TGTGCCAGCAGCTTCCAACAGCAATCTGGAAACACCATATATTTT. This encodes CASSFQQQSGNTIYF.

A few counts support this clone. The V call is TRBV2, the J call TRBJ2-1; TRBD2 might be the D (6 bases). The V end was cut by 6 bases, the J end by 4 bases, with 13 bases between. Germline CDR1 reads SNHLY; CDR2 reads FYNNEI. The CDR3 spans 14 residues. The CDR3 bases are TGTGCCAGCAGACCGGGACTCTTATACAATGAGCAGTTCTTC. This encodes CASRPGLLYNEQFF.

This rearrangement joins TRBV7-8 to TRBJ1-6; 10 bases map to TRBD1. The ends lost 3 bases at V and 5 bases at J; junction bases unmatched: 4. CDR3 length equals 16 residues. Germline V gives CDR1 SGHVS, CDR2 FQNEAQ. The CDR3 sequence: CASSLTGGPHNSPLHF. DNA for the CDR3: TGTGCCAGCAGCTTGACAGGGGGCCCTCATAATTCACCCCTCCACTTT.

The chain has TRBV11-2 and TRBJ1-3; D might be TRBD1 (5 bases). The V end was cut by 1 base, the J end by 1 base, with 8 bases between. This CDR3 region has 15 residues. The germline CDR1 and CDR2 sequences are SGHAT and FQNNGV. CDR3 sequence (DNA): TGTGCCAGCAGCTTAGCGGGGGGTTCTGGAAACACCATATATTTT. It is translated as CASSLAGGSGNTIYF.

The genes are TRBV23-1 and TRBJ1-5, with D possibly TRBD1 on 6 matching bases. TRBV23-1 is treated as an ORF (open reading frame) with a function not yet certain. The V end lost 7 bases, the J end lost 0 bases, and 22 bases lay between the germline ends. This CDR3 is 18 amino acids long. Here the CDR3 DNA reads TGCGCCAGCAATTCTCCAGGGGCGAATCTTTATAGCAATCAGCCCCAGCATTTT. Amino acids: CASNSPGANLYSNQPQHF.

The V call is TRBV6-1, the J call TRBJ2-7; D perhaps matches TRBD1 (6 bases). Trimming stripped 11 bases from V and 3 bases from J, with 17 bases between. Germline assignment: CDR1 MNHNS and CDR2 SASEGT. This CDR3 is built from 13 residues. CDR3 sequence: CAGATGNGYEQYF. DNA of the CDR3: TGTGCCGGTGCGACAGGAAATGGCTACGAGCAGTACTTC.

The V call is TRBV5-1, the J call TRBJ2-3, with D maybe TRBD2 (7 bases). This CDR3 comprises 17 residues. Trimming took off 6 bases at V and 0 bases at J, with 20 bases between the two ends. Germline-derived CDR1 and CDR2 are SGHRS and YFSETQ. The CDR3 loop is CASTASAGAASTDTQYF. In nucleotides, the CDR3 is TGCGCCAGCACTGCATCTGCGGGGGCAGCTAGCACAGATACGCAGTATTTT.

This clone was observed a handful of times. The rearrangement joins TRBV7-3 to TRBJ1-1; 10 bases match TRBD1. CDR3 length: 14 amino acids. Trimming cost V 0 bases and J 5 bases; bases outside gene matches: 0. In germline, CDR1 is SGHTA, CDR2 FQGTGA. CDR3 amino acids: CASSLTGQGTEAFF. The CDR3 DNA sequence: TGTGCCAGCAGCTTAACGGGACAGGGGACTGAAGCTTTCTTT.

This chain's CDR3 is CASSIVQGANTGELFF. The CDR3 DNA is TGTGCCAGTAGTATCGTGCAGGGGGCGAACACCGGGGAGCTGTTTTTT. The genes are TRBV19 and TRBJ2-2, with TRBD1 matching over 7 bases. Germline V gives CDR1 LNHDA, CDR2 SQIVND (reference sequence). The CDR3 runs 16 residues. The ends lost 3 bases at V and 0 bases at J; junction bases unmatched: 4.

The chain employs TRBV6-1 and TRBJ1-5; D is unresolved. This CDR3 has 15 residues. V was pared by 6 bases and J by 3 bases, with 15 bases between. CDR1 and CDR2 (germline): MNHNS, SASEGT. For the CDR3, the DNA is TGTGCCAGCAGCGATATTATTAACCTCAATCAGCCCCAGCATTTT. It codes for CASSDIINLNQPQHF.

The table lists this clone with a count of one. The chain employs TRBV10-2 and TRBJ2-1; D ambiguous. CDR1 WSHSY and CDR2 SAAADI come from the germline V gene. V lost 2 bases to trimming and J lost 6 bases, with 17 bases between them. The CDR3 is 16 amino acids. The CDR3 DNA follows: TGCGCCAGCAGTGAGCCTGACCGTAGTCCAGGCAATGAGCAGTTCTTC. Translating it yields CASSEPDRSPGNEQFF.

This chain uses TRBV5-1 with TRBJ2-5, with TRBD1 identical over 10 bases. J gave up 0 bases and V 7 bases, and 6 bases lay outside the gene matches. Germline V gene lookup returns CDR1 SGHRS and CDR2 YFSETQ. This CDR3 is built from 15 residues. The CDR3 is CASHGGQGDQETQYF. CDR3 nucleotide sequence: TGCGCCAGCCACGGTGGACAGGGGGACCAAGAGACCCAGTACTTC. Complete variable domain (other parts from reference TRBV5-1 and TRBJ2-5): KAGVTQTPRYLIKTRGQQVTLSCSPISGHRSVSWYQQTPGQGLQFLFEYFSETQRNKGNFPGRFSGRQFSNSRSEMNVSTLELGDSALYLCASHGGQGDQETQYFGPGTRLLVL.

The genes are TRBV7-6 and TRBJ1-1; 7 bases match TRBD1. The germline gives CDR1 SGHVS, CDR2 FNYEAQ. The CDR3 spans 13 residues. V lost 8 bases to trimming and J lost 3 bases; unmatched junction nucleotides: 6. CDR3 sequence: CASPGTDHTEAFF. Here the CDR3 DNA reads TGTGCCAGCCCCGGGACAGACCACACTGAAGCTTTCTTT.

V gene TRBV13 combines with J gene TRBJ2-7; D perhaps matches TRBD2 (6 bases). The CDR3 runs to 13 residues. Trimming took 0 bases from V and 7 from J, leaving 10 bases between them. The germline CDR1 and CDR2 sequences are PRHDT and FYEKMQ (reference sequence). Here the CDR3 DNA reads TGTGCCAGCAGCTTAGGGCCCGCGGGAGAGCAGTACTTC. It codes for CASSLGPAGEQYF.

The genes are TRBV7-9 and TRBJ2-3; tentative D call: TRBD1 (5 bases). Deletions cut 1 base from V and 6 bases from J, with 8 bases between. The CDR3 length is 13 residues. The germline CDR1 and CDR2 sequences are SEHNR and FQNEAQ (reference sequence). CDR3 coding DNA: TGTGCCAGCAGCTTAGGTGCAGGGGATACGCAGTATTTT. Protein product: CASSLGAGDTQYF.